This is a list of T cell receptor beta chains from one sample in a study of cytomegalovirus exposure and HLA in healthy donors. The method was immunoSEQ multiplex PCR; TCRdb's version includes in-frame clones alone and lacks a portion of them. The data contain about 250,000 clones, approximately 81% of them singletons. Specimen: PBMCs. The receptors originated from a girl aged 2 to 9 in good health and CMV-seronegative. Each CDR3 is given with its conserved first and last residue. D genes are given only for firm matches. Not every row has a clone size; where given, it reads once, few, many or a size class.

length: 13; D: NA; J: TRBJ2-7; V: TRBV4-2; size: NA; CDR3: CASSQGSSYEQYF; DNA: TGTGCCAGCAGCCAAGGGAGTTCCTACGAGCAGTACTTC
length: 15; D: NA; J: TRBJ2-5; V: TRBV27; size: once; CDR3: CASSPQVTTSLEQYF; DNA: TGTGCCAGCAGCCCCCAGGTGACTACATCTTTGGAGCAGTACTTC
length: 14; D: NA; J: TRBJ2-3; V: TRBV7-8; size: NA; CDR3: CASSFTVGTDTQYF; DNA: TGTGCCAGCAGCTTCACGGTCGGCACAGATACGCAGTATTTT
length: 15; D: NA; J: TRBJ1-2; V: TRBV9; size: NA; CDR3: CASSVETGGLYGYTF; DNA: TGTGCCAGCAGCGTAGAGACTGGGGGCCTCTATGGCTACACCTTC
length: 17; D: TRBD2; J: TRBJ2-7; V: TRBV29-1; size: few; CDR3: CSVDRGRTAGKPYEQYF; DNA: TGCAGCGTTGACCGGGGTAGAACAGCGGGAAAACCCTACGAGCAGTACTTC
length: 11; D: NA; J: TRBJ2-1; V: TRBV6-1; size: NA; CDR3: CASSTGGFEFF; DNA: TGTGCCAGCAGTACCGGAGGGTTTGAGTTCTTC
length: 16; D: TRBD2; J: TRBJ2-1; V: TRBV11-2; size: NA; CDR3: CASSRTSPSPYNEQFF; DNA: TGTGCCAGCAGCCGGACTAGCCCATCTCCCTACAATGAGCAGTTCTTC
length: 16; D: TRBD2; J: TRBJ2-1; V: TRBV5-1; size: NA; CDR3: CASSITGGLSRNEQFF; DNA: TGCGCCAGCAGTATCACGGGGGGACTATCGAGAAATGAGCAGTTCTTC
length: 14; D: TRBD2; J: TRBJ2-3; V: TRBV10-2; size: NA; CDR3: CASRTSGNPDTQYF; DNA: TGCGCCAGCAGGACTAGCGGGAACCCAGATACGCAGTATTTT
length: 14; D: NA; J: TRBJ2-7; V: TRBV11-1; size: NA; CDR3: CASSLAGKSYEQYF; DNA: TGTGCCAGCAGCTTAGCGGGCAAATCCTACGAGCAGTACTTC
length: 14; D: NA; J: TRBJ1-4; V: TRBV29-1; size: NA; CDR3: CSVEVGNSNEKLFF; DNA: TGCAGCGTTGAGGTCGGGAACTCGAATGAAAAACTGTTTTTT
length: 14; D: NA; J: TRBJ2-6; V: TRBV30; size: NA; CDR3: CAWSGSRGANVLTF; DNA: TGTGCCTGGAGTGGGTCCCGGGGGGCCAACGTCCTGACTTTC
length: 14; D: TRBD2; J: TRBJ2-3; V: TRBV19; size: once; CDR3: CASSTQREGGTQYF; DNA: TGTGCCAGTAGTACCCAGCGGGAGGGCGGTACGCAGTATTTT
length: 13; D: NA; J: TRBJ1-2; V: TRBV6-1; size: NA; CDR3: CASSEAGEGGYTF; DNA: TGTGCCAGCAGTGAAGCGGGGGAGGGTGGCTACACCTTC
length: 18; D: TRBD1; J: TRBJ1-4; V: TRBV27; size: NA; CDR3: CASSLSRAGGMGNEKLFF; DNA: TGTGCCAGCAGTTTATCGAGGGCAGGGGGCATGGGGAATGAAAAACTGTTTTTT
length: 14; D: TRBD1; J: TRBJ1-3; V: TRBV7-7; size: NA; CDR3: CAIQGGSSGNTIYF; DNA: TGTGCCATCCAAGGGGGCTCCTCTGGAAACACCATATATTTT
length: 16; D: TRBD1; J: TRBJ1-1; V: TRBV5-1; size: NA; CDR3: CASSGTGDSLNTEAFF; DNA: TGCGCCAGCAGTGGGACAGGGGACAGCCTGAACACTGAAGCTTTCTTT